The TCR beta chain under discussion was sequenced for a study of T cells in women clearing cervical HPV infection (dated by TCRdb to about 2018). For the wider study: The cases were some 25 women with histologically confirmed HPV16-related CIN3 or worse, and 2 of these cases were invasive cancers. For cases, a median interval of approximately 150 days, with an interquartile range of about 80 to 200 days, was observed between lesion detection and blood sampling. The controls were 25 women whose single incident HPV16 infection cleared within 12 months with no development of precancer or cancer. Blood from cases was collected at the visit at which the lesion was first identified, whereas blood from controls was collected once infection was no longer detected. As quality controls, five blinded duplicates were added to each group, bringing the total to about 60 samples made up of 50 or so participants and around 10 replicates. Nested within Costa Rica's Guanacaste HPV Natural History Study, an exploratory proof-of-principle case-control study compared TCR repertoires across cervical HPV16 outcomes. The parent cohort enrolled 10,049 women aged 18 or older in Guanacaste, Costa Rica, in about 1992 to 1995 and followed the women for around seven years. Median age was approximately 36 years in cases versus less than 40 in controls, and baseline characteristics did not differ significantly. Cases were matched to controls by age within five years and by the year the sample was collected. Since HLA typing was available for only a few women, HLA type could not be ruled out as a confounder. Findings and caveats that apply to the study as a whole: By combining richness with V gene abundances, random forest classifiers separated cases from controls with an estimated AUC of about 0.82. TRBV6-7 relative abundance was lower in cases than in controls (approximately 0.11% versus 0.16%; Bonferroni P = 0.0008). Across sequencing depths, CIN3+ cases showed significantly higher TCR repertoire richness than controls, but evenness did not differ between the groups. Because the number of T cells in each sample was unknown, differences in richness could reflect differing T-cell content rather than repertoire biology. Because of the cross-sectional design, the study could not determine whether the associations came before infection or resulted from infection, and neither effector/memory subsets nor HPV-specific T cells were isolated.

About this clone: The target of this receptor is not known. With the read ending 3 residues before the CDR3 end, the germline J gene is used to fill in that end.

Every participant had a single incident cervical HPV16 infection, and prevalent HPV16 infections were excluded. Cervical HPV DNA was detected by MY09/MY11 PCR, and genotyping was performed by dot-blot hybridization. Roughly 15 mL of heparinized blood was centrifuged, after which the buffy coat was aliquoted, frozen at -30 degrees C, and then stored at -80 degrees C. QIAGEN kits were used to extract genomic DNA from the buffy coat specimens. Including the terminal cysteine and phenylalanine, the CDR3 comprises 15 residues. The DNA shown is the part of the CDR3 that was read: 36 bases, in frame from base 1. The germline V gene specifies SGHRS as CDR1 and YFSETQ as CDR2. Cut back by 6 bases and 1 base, the V and J ends lie 16 bases apart. TCR beta CDR3 regions were amplified by multiplex PCR using the immunoSEQ assay from an average of around 1,200 ng genomic DNA per sample. Primer bias was corrected in the assay by using a complete synthetic TCR repertoire to establish an amplification baseline. The amplicons were sequenced on the Illumina platform. Per the source publication's procedure: Error correction of the sequences involved clustering with frequency ratios plus a modified nearest-neighbor algorithm, after which the sequences were analyzed in the immunoSEQ Analyzer using IMGT gene definitions. TCR richness and evenness were averaged over 20 rarefaction repeats at each rarefaction depth, excluding samples with fewer sequences than the depth. V, D and J gene relative abundances were compared between groups with Wilcoxon rank sum tests, applying FDR correction. An intraclass correlation of 90% to 97% for TCR richness and an average of about 77% across over 65 gene segments were obtained from the blinded duplicates. This is the immuneACCESS table as TCRdb keeps it, with only in-frame sequences that have V and J called. A part of the clones is gone; compared with another copy, unresolved V genes explain less than half, and the rest is unexplained. V and J calls and clone size are as listed in that table; D and trimming were resolved from the DNA. The sample's clone listing holds fewer than 35,000 clones. The ten largest clones capture around 20% of the sample.

This receptor was identified in a woman aged 18 to 75 with a cervical HPV16 infection that either progressed to CIN3+ or cleared (not recorded which). The V gene is TRBV5-1 and the J gene is TRBJ1-1; the D gene is possibly TRBD1, with 5 bases matching. Sample: blood buffy coat. The CDR3 amino acid sequence is: CASNPLDSWNTEAFF. The part of the CDR3 DNA that was read is TGCGCCAGCAACCCCCTTGACAGTTGGAACACTGAA.